Listed here is a single T cell receptor beta chain. This sample was taken from a study of blood T cell repertoires in COVID-19. This table comes from immunoSEQ multiplex PCR, and its TCRdb copy is limited to in-frame clones, with some not included. The sample lists about 66,000 clones, approximately 90% occurring once. Trimming cost V 5 bases and J 2 bases; bases outside gene matches: 7. CDR1 is MNHEY, CDR2 SMNVEV, per germline (reference sequence). This CDR3 has 17 residues. This TCR came from a man in his sixties or seventies with acute or convalescent COVID-19. The specimen was peripheral blood. The chain uses TRBV27 and TRBJ2-6; 9 bases fit TRBD1. The CDR3 sequence is CASSVTGGATGANVLTF. The CDR3 DNA is TGTGCCAGCAGTGTAACAGGGGGCGCAACTGGGGCCAACGTCCTGACTTTC.